This T cell receptor beta chain stems from a study of blood T cell repertoires in COVID-19. Background on the study: Donors in the United States, Italy and Spain gave samples during acute or convalescent COVID-19.

The assay was immunoSEQ multiplex PCR, and TCRdb's table has in-frame clones only and misses some. Of some 13,000 clones listed, 65% to 90% were seen once; the top ten hold 45% to 60%. The CDR3 has 13 amino acids. Germline CDR1 reads SGHRS; CDR2 reads YFSETQ. Losses at the gene ends were 1 base for V and 10 bases for J; bases not matched to a gene: 0. Material: peripheral blood. The V and J genes are TRBV5-1 and TRBJ2-1; 12 nucleotides align to TRBD2. This receptor was identified in a man older than 75 with acute or convalescent COVID-19. This CDR3 is CASSLTSGGEQFF. The CDR3 DNA is TGCGCCAGCAGCTTGACTAGCGGGGGGGAGCAGTTCTTC.